The entry that follows covers one TCR beta chain sequence. Its specificity is unknown. The sample is drawn from a study of circulating and synovial CD4+ cells in juvenile arthritis. Study-wide findings and caveats: The pathogenic-like versus bulk T cell difference escaped Vbeta family analysis. Diversity here was lower than in bulk blood CD4 cells. Overlap with synovium rose as more T cells were sequenced. Circulating pathogenic-like lymphocytes shared a substantially higher fraction of CDR3 sequences with synovium than bulk blood.

CDR1 is SGHNT, CDR2 YYREEE, per germline (reference sequence). Trimming removed 1 base at V and 1 base at J, with 5 bases between. The CDR3 is made up of 13 amino acids. Only in-frame clones appear in the TCRdb table, and some are missing; sequencing was by immunoSEQ multiplex PCR. Of about 14,000 clones detected, 80% to 85% appear once; the ten largest clones hold 3% to 4%. This TCR came from a human patient with juvenile idiopathic arthritis. Some clones in this sample may be carry-over from other donors' samples. The chain employs TRBV5-4 and TRBJ1-2; D call uncertain. Material for sequencing was CD4+ T cells from synovial fluid. CDR3 protein: CASSLRGNYGYTF. CDR3 sequence (DNA): TGTGCCAGCAGCTTGCGGGGTAACTATGGCTACACCTTC.